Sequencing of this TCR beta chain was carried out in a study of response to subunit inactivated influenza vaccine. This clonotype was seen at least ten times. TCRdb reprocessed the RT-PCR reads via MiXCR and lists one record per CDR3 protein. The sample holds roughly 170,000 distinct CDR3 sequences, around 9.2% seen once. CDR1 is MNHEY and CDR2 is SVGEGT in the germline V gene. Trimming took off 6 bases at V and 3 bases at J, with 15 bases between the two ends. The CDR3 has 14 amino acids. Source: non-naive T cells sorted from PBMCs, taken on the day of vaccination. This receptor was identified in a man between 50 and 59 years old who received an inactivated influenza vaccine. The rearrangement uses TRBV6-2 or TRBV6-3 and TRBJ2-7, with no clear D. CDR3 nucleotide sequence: TGTGCCAGCAGGGTGAGACGGAACTACTACGAGCAGTACTTC. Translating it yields CASRVRRNYYEQYF.